The clone carrying this T cell receptor (beta chain) was recorded many times. Its antigen is still unknown. The data originate from a study of T-cell reconstitution after alpha-beta-depleted transplantation in children. Points from the study as a whole: Where some patients showed high TCRbeta diversity at day 60, it came from recipient T cells and thymic progenitors that had survived. Newly produced T cells mostly accounted for T-cell counts and diversity one year post-transplant.

V dropped 4 bases and J dropped 2 bases, with 9 bases sitting between them. From germline, CDR1 is DFQATT and CDR2 SNEGSKA (reference sequence). The CDR3 spans 14 residues. A library of TCRbeta sequences, prepared with unique molecular identifiers, was generated. TCRdb reprocessed the PCR reads with MiXCR, giving one entry per CDR3 protein. This sample yields 250,000 to 300,000 distinct CDR3 sequences, of which roughly 7.8% are seen a single time; over 7.5% belongs to the top ten. Sequencing used peripheral blood, obtained 360 days after TCRalphabeta/CD19-depleted stem cell transplant. This chain links TRBV20-1 with TRBJ2-6, with a weak D call TRBD1 (6 bases). This clonotype was sampled from a female patient aged 2-15 years who had a stem cell transplant for Fanconi anemia, so the T cells may come from the graft donor. The CDR3 nucleotides read TGCAGTGCTACACAGGGTGCTGGGGCCAACGTCCTGACTTTC. The encoded protein is CSATQGAGANVLTF.